This TCR beta chain was profiled in a study of cytomegalovirus exposure and HLA in healthy donors. PCR amplification relied on 60 Vbeta primers (plus 13 Jbeta primers). Generated by immunoSEQ multiplex PCR, the TCRdb table keeps only in-frame clones and is missing some. The sample yields about 130,000 clones, about 80% seen once. V trimming: 4 bases; J trimming: 3 bases; junction bases outside the gene matches: 4. Germline-derived CDR1 and CDR2 are LGHNA and YNFKEQ. CDR3 length: 15 amino acids. Sequencing was done on a sample of PBMCs. The chain joins TRBV4-2 to TRBJ2-7, with 12 bases matching TRBD2. The clonotype originates from a human donor in good health. The CDR3 loop reads CASSLGTSGFYEQYF. The CDR3 DNA is TGTGCCAGCAGCCTGGGGACTAGCGGGTTCTACGAGCAGTACTTC.